Listed here is a single T cell receptor (beta chain). The CDR3 totals 17 residues. The V gene end was trimmed by 0 bases and the J gene end by 6 bases; junction bases not matched to a gene: 5. Germline CDR1 MNHEY, CDR2 SVGEGT. Source study methods: How many nucleated cells were present was estimated from reference gene primer amplification. Only in-frame clones appear in the TCRdb table, and some are missing; sequencing was by immunoSEQ multiplex PCR. V and J calls and clone size are as listed in that table; D and trimming were resolved from the DNA. Found here are fewer than 25,000 clones, roughly 86% of them singletons; the top ten hold 5% to 5.5%. This specimen comes from a study of blood T cell repertoires in COVID-19. About the study: Samples representing acute and convalescent COVID-19 were sourced from the United States, Italy and Spain. Sample material is recorded as cDNA or gDNA derived from T cells, B-cell-depleted T cells, or PBMCs.

The V call is TRBV6-2 or TRBV6-3, the J call TRBJ2-1, with 13 positions matching TRBD2. Sequences were obtained from peripheral blood. This sequence originates from a man aged 50 or older with active COVID-19. CDR3 loop: CASSYSGTSGIFNEQFF. CDR3 nucleotides: TGTGCCAGCAGTTACTCGGGGACTAGCGGGATCTTCAATGAGCAGTTCTTC.